These 11 T cell receptor beta chains were all obtained from the same sample, sequenced in a study of response to subunit inactivated influenza vaccine. TCRdb independently ran MiXCR on the RT-PCR reads; one entry per CDR3 protein. The profile covers about 620,000 distinct CDR3 sequences, with approximately 12% appearing a single time and around 9.6% taken by the ten largest. This specimen was PBMCs from blood, taken on the day of vaccination. The receptor source for this set is a man between 45 and 60 years old who received an inactivated influenza vaccine.

A few counts support this clonotype. V and J are TRBV5-6 and TRBJ2-5; weak D call: TRBD1 (6 bases). V was cut by 4 bases and J by 3 bases, with 13 bases left in between. CDR3 length: 14 residues. Germline V gives CDR1 SGHDT, CDR2 YYEEEE. DNA for the CDR3: TGTGCCAGCAGCCCTTGGACAGCCGAAGAGACCCAGTACTTC. Its translation is CASSPWTAEETQYF.

This chain uses TRBV3-1 with TRBJ2-7; 11 bases fit TRBD2. The junction had 1 base not matched to a gene; V was cut back by 4 bases and J by 5 bases. Per the germline V gene, CDR1 is LGHDT and CDR2 is YNNKEL (reference sequence). The CDR3 has 13 amino acids. DNA of the CDR3: TGTGCCAGCAGCCGGGGACTAGCGGACGAGCAGTACTTC. Its translation: CASSRGLADEQYF.

This clonotype was picked up one time. V and J are TRBV20-1 and TRBJ2-7, with a possible D match to TRBD2 (5 bases). This CDR3 has 16 amino acids. V shed 3 bases and J shed 6 bases, with 24 bases lying between them. Germline CDR1 and CDR2: DFQATT and SNEGSKA (reference sequence). The CDR3 loop is CSARSTGGWTRGEQYF. In DNA, the CDR3 is TGCAGTGCTAGGTCAACTGGCGGGTGGACTCGCGGCGAGCAGTACTTC.

CDR3 sequence (DNA): TGCAGTGCTAACCGGGACGGTAATTCACCCCTCCACTTT. It codes for CSANRDGNSPLHF. This sequence joins TRBV20-1 and TRBJ1-6, with a weak D call TRBD1 (5 bases). This CDR3 has 13 amino acids. Germline CDR1 DFQATT, CDR2 SNEGSKA (reference sequence). Trimming removed 4 bases at V and 6 bases at J, with 10 bases between.

In its sample, this clonotype was seen a few times. The chain combines TRBV20-1 with TRBJ2-3; maybe TRBD1 (7 bases). CDR3 size: 15 residues. The V end was cut by 5 bases, the J end by 6 bases, with 21 bases between. Germline values: CDR1 DFQATT, CDR2 SNEGSKA (reference sequence). The CDR3, as DNA: TGCAGTGCTGGAGGGGCAGGGGGTTACTCTGATACGCAGTATTTT. Translation gives CSAGGAGGYSDTQYF.

This clonotype was found a few times. The chain recombines TRBV29-1 with TRBJ2-3; D is uncertain. Germline V gene sequence: CDR1 SQVTM, CDR2 ANQGSEA. Trimming removed 1 base at V and 0 bases at J, with 17 bases between. This CDR3 comprises 17 residues. CDR3 protein: CSVEGPRKGPSTDTQYF. The CDR3 DNA reads as TGCAGCGTTGAAGGGCCTCGTAAAGGGCCTAGCACAGATACGCAGTATTTT.

This clonotype was seen once. This rearrangement joins TRBV12-3 or TRBV12-4 to TRBJ2-1; D is ambiguous. V shed 5 bases and J shed 0 bases, with 11 bases lying between them. This CDR3 has 15 amino acids. The CDR3 DNA follows: TGTGCCAGCAGTACCTGGAGCTCCTCCTACAATGAGCAGTTCTTC. Its protein product is CASSTWSSSYNEQFF.

This clonotype showed up just a few times. The chain links TRBV6-2 or TRBV6-3 to TRBJ2-1; 11 bases align to TRBD2. J was trimmed by 6 bases and V by 6 bases; bases with no gene match: 7. The V gene's germline CDR1 is MNHEY and CDR2 SVGEGT. This CDR3 comprises 15 residues. CDR3 protein: CASSQLAGASNEQFF. The CDR3 DNA reads TGTGCCAGCAGCCAACTAGCGGGAGCGAGCAATGAGCAGTTCTTC.

The chain is built from TRBV7-9 and TRBJ2-7; D is uncertain. CDR1 and CDR2 (germline): SEHNR, FQNEAQ (reference sequence). CDR3 length: 15 amino acids. Trimming removed 5 bases from V and 2 bases from J, with 16 bases in between. Written as DNA, the CDR3 is TGTGCCAGCAGCCGGTGGGCAGATCCGGCCTACGAGCAGTACTTC. Its translation is CASSRWADPAYEQYF.

The chain recombines TRBV29-1 with TRBJ1-1; maybe TRBD1 (5 bases). With 4 bases removed from V and 0 bases from J, the gap between germline ends came to 9 bases. CDR1 and CDR2 from the germline V gene are SQVTM and ANQGSEA. The CDR3 loop spans 13 amino acids. CDR3 residues: CSVGGRVNTEAFF. The CDR3 coding sequence is TGCAGCGTTGGGGGCAGGGTGAACACTGAAGCTTTCTTT.

This clonotype was detected ten times or more. The chain uses TRBV5-1 and TRBJ2-7, with a possible D match to TRBD1 (6 bases). CDR3 length equals 15 residues. Trimming removed 4 bases from V and 1 base from J, with 15 bases in between. Per germline, CDR1 SGHRS and CDR2 YFSETQ. Here the CDR3 DNA reads TGCGCCAGCAGCCTAACGACAGGCGTATCCTACGAGCAGTACTTC. Amino acids: CASSLTTGVSYEQYF.